This T cell receptor beta chain was retrieved from a study of shared clonotypes between healthy human individuals. Germline CDR1 and CDR2: SGHVS and FQNEAQ. This CDR3 has 16 residues. Trimming shortened V by 5 bases and J by 4 bases, and 19 bases separated the two germline ends. TCRdb keeps only in-frame clones here, not all; method: immunoSEQ multiplex PCR. The table has approximately 1.9 million clones, 90% to 95% seen once; the top ten hold 1.5% to 2%. CD45RO-negative, CCR7-positively selected cells formed the naive CD8 fraction, excluding terminally differentiated effector memory CD45RA+ cells. The sample was naive CD8+ T cells from PBMCs. The chain couples TRBV7-8 to TRBJ2-3, with D perhaps TRBD1 or TRBD2 (5 bases each). This clonotype originated in a man between 18 and 29 years old in good health. Some clones in this sample may be carry-over from other donors' samples. The CDR3 region is CASSPRSGPDPDTQYF. In DNA form, the CDR3 reads TGTGCCAGCAGCCCTCGATCGGGGCCAGACCCAGATACGCAGTATTTT.